Given below is one TCR beta chain in context. The entry originates in a study of blood T cell repertoires in COVID-19. Overall study: COVID-19 samples from acute and convalescent phases originated in the United States, Italy and Spain. Nucleic acid was either cDNA or gDNA, and it came from T cells, B-cell-depleted T cells, or PBMCs.

Followed longitudinally, the Seattle patients had been enrolled during active infection. Source study methods: How many nucleated cells were present was estimated from reference gene primer amplification. The assay was immunoSEQ multiplex PCR, and TCRdb's table has in-frame clones only and misses some. D and trimming were read from the DNA, whereas the V and J calls and clone size are those reported in that table. Seen here are about 300,000 clones, around 84% observed once, and the top ten hold around 1.6%. The length of the CDR3 is 16 residues. V lost 1 base to trimming and J lost 5 bases; unmatched junction nucleotides: 9. From germline, CDR1 is GTSNPN and CDR2 SVGIG (reference sequence).

Specimen: peripheral blood. The chain links TRBV30 to TRBJ2-3; 10 nucleotides match TRBD2. This receptor was obtained from a human donor with COVID-19, enrolled during active disease. The donor label of this sample is uncertain. CDR3: CAWSGRLAGRGDTQYF. The CDR3 DNA sequence: TGTGCCTGGAGTGGAAGACTAGCGGGTAGGGGAGATACGCAGTATTTT. Full variable domain (outside the CDR3, taken from reference TRBV30 and TRBJ2-3): SQTIHQWPATLVQPVGSPLSLECTVEGTSNPNLYWYRQAAGRGLQLLFYSVGIGQISSEVPQNLSASRPQDRQFILSSKKLLLSDSGFYLCAWSGRLAGRGDTQYFGPGTRLTVL.